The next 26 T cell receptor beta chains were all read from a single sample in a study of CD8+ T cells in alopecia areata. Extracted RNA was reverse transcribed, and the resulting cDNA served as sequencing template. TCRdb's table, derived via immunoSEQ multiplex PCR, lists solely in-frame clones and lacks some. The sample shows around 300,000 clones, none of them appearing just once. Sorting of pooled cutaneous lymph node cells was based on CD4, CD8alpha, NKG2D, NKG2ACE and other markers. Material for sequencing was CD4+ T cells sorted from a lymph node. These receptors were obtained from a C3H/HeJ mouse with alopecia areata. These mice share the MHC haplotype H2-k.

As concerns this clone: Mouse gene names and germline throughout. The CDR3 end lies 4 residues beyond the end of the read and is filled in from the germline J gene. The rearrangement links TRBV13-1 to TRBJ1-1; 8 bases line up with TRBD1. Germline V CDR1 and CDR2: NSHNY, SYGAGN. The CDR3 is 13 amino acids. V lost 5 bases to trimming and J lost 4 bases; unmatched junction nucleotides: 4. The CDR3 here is CASRQGAGTEVFF. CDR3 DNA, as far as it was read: TGTGCCAGCAGGCAGGGGGCGGGCACA.

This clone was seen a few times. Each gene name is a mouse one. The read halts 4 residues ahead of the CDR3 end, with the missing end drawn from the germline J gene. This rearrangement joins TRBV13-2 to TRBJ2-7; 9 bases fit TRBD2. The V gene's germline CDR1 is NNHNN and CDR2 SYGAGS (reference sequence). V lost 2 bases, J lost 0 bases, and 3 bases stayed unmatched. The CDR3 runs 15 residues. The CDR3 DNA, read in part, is TGTGCCAGCGGTGAGGACTGGGGTTTCTCCTAT. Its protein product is CASGEDWGFSY. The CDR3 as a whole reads CASGEDWGFSYEQYF.

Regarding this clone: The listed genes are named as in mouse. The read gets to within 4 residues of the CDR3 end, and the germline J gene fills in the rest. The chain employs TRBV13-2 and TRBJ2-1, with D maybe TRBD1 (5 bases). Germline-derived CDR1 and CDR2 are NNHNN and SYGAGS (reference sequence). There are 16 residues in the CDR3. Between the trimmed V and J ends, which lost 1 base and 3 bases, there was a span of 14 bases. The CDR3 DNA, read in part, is TGTGCCAGCGGTGATTACGCGGCAGGGCTCTATGCT. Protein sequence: CASGDYAAGLYA. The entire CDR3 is CASGDYAAGLYAEQFF.

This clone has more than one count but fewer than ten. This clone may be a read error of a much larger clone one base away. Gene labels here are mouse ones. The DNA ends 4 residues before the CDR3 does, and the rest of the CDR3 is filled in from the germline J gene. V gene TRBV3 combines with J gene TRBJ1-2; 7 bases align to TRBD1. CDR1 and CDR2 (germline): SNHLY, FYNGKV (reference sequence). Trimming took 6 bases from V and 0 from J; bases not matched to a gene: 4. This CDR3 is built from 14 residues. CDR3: CASSPQGANSDYTF. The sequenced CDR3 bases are TGTGCCAGCAGTCCTCAGGGGGCAAACTCC. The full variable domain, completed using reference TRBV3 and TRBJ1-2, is GPKVLQIPSHQIIDMGQMVTLNCDPVSNHLYFYWYKQILGQQMEFLVNFYNGKVMEKSKLFKDQFSVERPDGSYFTLKIQPTALEDSAVYFCASSPQGANSDYTFGSGTRLLVI.

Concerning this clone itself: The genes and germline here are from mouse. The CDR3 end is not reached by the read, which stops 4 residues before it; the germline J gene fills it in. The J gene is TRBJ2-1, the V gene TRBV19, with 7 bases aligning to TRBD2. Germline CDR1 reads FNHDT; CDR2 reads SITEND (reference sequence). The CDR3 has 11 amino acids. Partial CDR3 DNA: TGTGGGACTGGCCCTTCGGCT. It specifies CGTGPSA. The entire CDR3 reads CGTGPSAEQFF.

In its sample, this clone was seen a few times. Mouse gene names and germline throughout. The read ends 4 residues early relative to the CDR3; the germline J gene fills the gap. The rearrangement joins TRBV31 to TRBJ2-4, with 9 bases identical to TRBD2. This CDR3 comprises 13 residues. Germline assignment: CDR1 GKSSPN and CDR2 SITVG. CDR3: CAWTGGVGNTLYF. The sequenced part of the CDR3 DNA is TGTGCCTGGACTGGGGGGGTGGGAAAC.

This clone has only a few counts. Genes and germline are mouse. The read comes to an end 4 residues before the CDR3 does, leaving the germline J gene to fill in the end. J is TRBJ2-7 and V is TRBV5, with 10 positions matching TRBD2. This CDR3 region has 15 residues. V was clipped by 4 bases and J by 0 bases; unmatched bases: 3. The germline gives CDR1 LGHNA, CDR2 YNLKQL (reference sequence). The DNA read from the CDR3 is TGTGCCAGCAGCCTGACTGGGGGGAGCTCCTAT. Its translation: CASSLTGGSSY. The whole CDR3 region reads CASSLTGGSSYEQYF.

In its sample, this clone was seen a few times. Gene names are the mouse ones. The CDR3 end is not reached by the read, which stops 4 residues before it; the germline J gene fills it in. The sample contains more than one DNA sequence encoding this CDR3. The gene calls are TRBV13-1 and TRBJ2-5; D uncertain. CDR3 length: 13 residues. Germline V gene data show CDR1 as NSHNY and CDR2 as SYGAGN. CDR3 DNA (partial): TGTGCCAGCAGTGATGCCCTTGGGGAC. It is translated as CASSDALGD. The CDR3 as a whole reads CASSDALGDTQYF.

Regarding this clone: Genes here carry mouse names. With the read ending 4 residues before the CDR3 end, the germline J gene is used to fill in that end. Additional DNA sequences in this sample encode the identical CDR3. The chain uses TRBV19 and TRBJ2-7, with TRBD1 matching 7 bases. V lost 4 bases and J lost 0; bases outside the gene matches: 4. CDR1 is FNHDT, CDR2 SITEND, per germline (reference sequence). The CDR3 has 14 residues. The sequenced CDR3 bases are TGTGCCAGCAGTCGACAGGGAAGCTCCTAT. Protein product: CASSRQGSSY. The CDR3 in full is CASSRQGSSYEQYF.

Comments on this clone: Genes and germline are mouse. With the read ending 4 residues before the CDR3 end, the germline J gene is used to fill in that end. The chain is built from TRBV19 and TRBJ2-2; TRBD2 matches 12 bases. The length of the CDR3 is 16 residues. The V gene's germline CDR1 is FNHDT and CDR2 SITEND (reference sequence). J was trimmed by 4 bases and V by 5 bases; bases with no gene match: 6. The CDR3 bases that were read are TGTGCCAGCAGACTCGGGACTGGGGGGTCCACCGGG. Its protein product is CASRLGTGGSTG. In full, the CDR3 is CASRLGTGGSTGQLYF.

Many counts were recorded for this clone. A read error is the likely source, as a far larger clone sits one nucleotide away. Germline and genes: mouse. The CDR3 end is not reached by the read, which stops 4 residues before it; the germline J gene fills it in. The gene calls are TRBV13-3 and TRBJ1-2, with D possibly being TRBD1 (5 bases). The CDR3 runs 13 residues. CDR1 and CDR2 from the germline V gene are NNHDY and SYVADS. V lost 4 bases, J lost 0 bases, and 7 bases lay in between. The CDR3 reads CASSWTTNSDYTF. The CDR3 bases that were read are TGTGCCAGCAGTTGGACAACAAACTCC.

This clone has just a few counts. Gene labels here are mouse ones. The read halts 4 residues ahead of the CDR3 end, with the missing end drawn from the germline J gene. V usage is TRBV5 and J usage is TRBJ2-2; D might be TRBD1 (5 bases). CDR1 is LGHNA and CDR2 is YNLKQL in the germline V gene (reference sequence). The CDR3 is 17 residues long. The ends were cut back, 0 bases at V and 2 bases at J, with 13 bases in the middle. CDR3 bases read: TGTGCCAGCAGCCAAGATCCTTCAGGGTGGAACACCGGG. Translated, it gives CASSQDPSGWNTG. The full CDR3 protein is CASSQDPSGWNTGQLYF.

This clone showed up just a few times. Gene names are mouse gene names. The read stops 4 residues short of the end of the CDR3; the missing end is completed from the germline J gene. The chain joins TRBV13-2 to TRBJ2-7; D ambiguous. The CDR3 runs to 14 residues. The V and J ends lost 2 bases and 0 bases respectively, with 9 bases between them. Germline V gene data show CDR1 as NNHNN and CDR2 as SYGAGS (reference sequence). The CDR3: CASGERLSSYEQYF. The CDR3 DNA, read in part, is TGTGCCAGCGGTGAAAGGTTGAGCTCCTAT.

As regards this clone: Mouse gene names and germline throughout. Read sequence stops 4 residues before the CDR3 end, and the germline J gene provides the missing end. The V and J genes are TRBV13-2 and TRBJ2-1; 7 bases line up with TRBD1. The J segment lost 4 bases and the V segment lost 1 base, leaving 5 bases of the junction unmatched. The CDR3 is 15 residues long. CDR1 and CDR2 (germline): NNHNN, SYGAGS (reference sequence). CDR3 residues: CASGDSQGVYAEQFF. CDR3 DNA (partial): TGTGCCAGCGGTGATTCGCAGGGGGTATATGCT.

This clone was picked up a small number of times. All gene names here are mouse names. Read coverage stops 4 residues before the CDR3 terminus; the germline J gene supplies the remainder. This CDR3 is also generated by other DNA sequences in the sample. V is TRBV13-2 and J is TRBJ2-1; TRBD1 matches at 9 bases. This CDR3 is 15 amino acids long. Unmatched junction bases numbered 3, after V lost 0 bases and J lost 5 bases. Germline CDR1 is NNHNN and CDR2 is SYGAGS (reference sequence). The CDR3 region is CASGDARDRDAEQFF. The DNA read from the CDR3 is TGTGCCAGCGGTGATGCACGGGACAGGGATGCT.

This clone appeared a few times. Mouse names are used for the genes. CDR3 bases read: TGTGCCAGCAGTGACGCAGGGACAAACACCGGG. Encoded protein: CASSDAGTNTG. The complete CDR3 reads CASSDAGTNTGQLYF. The chain employs TRBV13-3 and TRBJ2-2, with D possibly being TRBD1 (5 bases). The read ends 4 residues before the CDR3 terminus; that terminus is restored from the germline J gene. Trimming left V 2 bases short and J 0 bases short, with 8 bases between. The CDR3 length is 15 residues. Germline V gene sequence: CDR1 NNHDY, CDR2 SYVADS.

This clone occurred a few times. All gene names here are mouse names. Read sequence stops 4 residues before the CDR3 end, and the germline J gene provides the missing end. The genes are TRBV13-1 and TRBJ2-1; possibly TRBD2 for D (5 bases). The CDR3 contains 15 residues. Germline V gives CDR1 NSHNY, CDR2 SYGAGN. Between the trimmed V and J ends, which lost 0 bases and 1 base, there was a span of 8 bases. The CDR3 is CASSDAMGNYAEQFF. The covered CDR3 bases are TGTGCCAGCAGTGATGCGATGGGGAACTATGCT.

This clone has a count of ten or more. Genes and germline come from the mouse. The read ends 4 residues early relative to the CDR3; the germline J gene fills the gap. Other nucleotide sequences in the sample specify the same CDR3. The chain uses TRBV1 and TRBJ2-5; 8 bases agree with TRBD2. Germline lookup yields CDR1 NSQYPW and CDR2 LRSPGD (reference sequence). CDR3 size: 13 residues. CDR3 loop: CTCSAGGEDTQYF. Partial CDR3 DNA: TGCACCTGCAGTGCTGGGGGGGAAGAC. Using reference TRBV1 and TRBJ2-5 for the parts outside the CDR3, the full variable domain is VTLLEQNPRWRLVPRGQAVNLRCILKNSQYPWMSWYQQDLQKQLQWLFTLRSPGDKEVKSLPGADYLATRVTDTELRLQVANMSQGRTLYCTCSAGGEDTQYFGPGTRLLVL.

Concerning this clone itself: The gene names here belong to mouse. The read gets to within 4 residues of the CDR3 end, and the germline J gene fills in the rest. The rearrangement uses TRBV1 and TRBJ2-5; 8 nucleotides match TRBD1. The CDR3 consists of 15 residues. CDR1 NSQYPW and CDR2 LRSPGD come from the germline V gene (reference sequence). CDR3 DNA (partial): TGCACCTGCAGTGCAGATCAGACAGGGGTGGAC. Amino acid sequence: CTCSADQTGVD. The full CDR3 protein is CTCSADQTGVDTQYF.

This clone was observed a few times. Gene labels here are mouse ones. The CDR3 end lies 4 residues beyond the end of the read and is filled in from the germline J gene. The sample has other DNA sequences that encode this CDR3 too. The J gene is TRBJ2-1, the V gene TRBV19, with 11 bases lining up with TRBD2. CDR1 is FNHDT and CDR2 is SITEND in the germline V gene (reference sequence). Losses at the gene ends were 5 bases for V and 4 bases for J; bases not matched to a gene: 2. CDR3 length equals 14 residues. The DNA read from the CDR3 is TGTGCCAGCAGAAGACTGGGGGGGTATGCT. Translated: CASRRLGGYA. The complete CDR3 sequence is CASRRLGGYAEQFF.

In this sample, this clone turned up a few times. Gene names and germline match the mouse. The covered CDR3 bases are TGTGCCAGCTCCACAACAGGGGGCGCAGTCTCC. Its translation is CASSTTGGAVS. In full, the CDR3 is CASSTTGGAVSDYTF. The chain employs TRBV12-1 and TRBJ1-2, with TRBD1 identical over 9 bases. The read falls 4 residues short of the CDR3 end, and the missing part is taken from the germline J gene. CDR1 and CDR2 from the germline V gene are SGHSN and HYEKVE. V lost 4 bases to trimming and J lost 4 bases; unmatched junction nucleotides: 9. The CDR3 has 15 residues. Together with reference TRBV12-1 and TRBJ1-2, the CDR3 gives the full variable domain: DSGVVQSPRHIIKEKGGRSVLTCIPISGHSNVVWYQQTLGKELKFLIQHYEKVERDKGFLPSRFSVQQFDDYHSEMNMSALELEDSAMYFCASSTTGGAVSDYTFGSGTRLLVI.

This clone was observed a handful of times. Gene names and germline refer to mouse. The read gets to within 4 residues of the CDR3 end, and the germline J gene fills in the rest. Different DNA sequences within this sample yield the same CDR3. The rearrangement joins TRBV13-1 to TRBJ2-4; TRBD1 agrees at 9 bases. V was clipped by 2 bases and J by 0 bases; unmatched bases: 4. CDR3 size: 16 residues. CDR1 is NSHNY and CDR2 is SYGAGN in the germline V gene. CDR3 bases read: TGTGCCAGCAGTGACGGGACAGGGTCTAGTCAAAAC. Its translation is CASSDGTGSSQN. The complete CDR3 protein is CASSDGTGSSQNTLYF.

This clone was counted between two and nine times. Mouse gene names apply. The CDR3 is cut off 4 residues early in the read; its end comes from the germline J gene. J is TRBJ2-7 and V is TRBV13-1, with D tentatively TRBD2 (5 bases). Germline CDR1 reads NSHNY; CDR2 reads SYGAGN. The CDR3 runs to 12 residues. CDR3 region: CASSVWGDEQYF. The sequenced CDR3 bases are TGTGCCAGCAGTGTGTGGGGAGAT.

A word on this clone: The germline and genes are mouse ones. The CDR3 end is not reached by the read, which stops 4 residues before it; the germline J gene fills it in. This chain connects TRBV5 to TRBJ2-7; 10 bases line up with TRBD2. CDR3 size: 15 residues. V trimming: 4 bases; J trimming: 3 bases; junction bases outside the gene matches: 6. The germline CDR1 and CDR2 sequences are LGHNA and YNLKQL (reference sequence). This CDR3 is CASSPDWGDVYEQYF. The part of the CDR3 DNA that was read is TGTGCCAGCAGCCCCGACTGGGGGGACGTCTAT.

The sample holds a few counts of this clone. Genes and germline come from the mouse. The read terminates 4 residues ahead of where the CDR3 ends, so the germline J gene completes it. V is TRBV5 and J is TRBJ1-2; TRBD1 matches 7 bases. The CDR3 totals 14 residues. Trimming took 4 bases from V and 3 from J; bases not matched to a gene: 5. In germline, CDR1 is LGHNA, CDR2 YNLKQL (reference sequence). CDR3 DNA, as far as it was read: TGTGCCAGCAGCCCCCACACAGGGGACTCC. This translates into CASSPHTGDS. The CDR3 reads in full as CASSPHTGDSDYTF.

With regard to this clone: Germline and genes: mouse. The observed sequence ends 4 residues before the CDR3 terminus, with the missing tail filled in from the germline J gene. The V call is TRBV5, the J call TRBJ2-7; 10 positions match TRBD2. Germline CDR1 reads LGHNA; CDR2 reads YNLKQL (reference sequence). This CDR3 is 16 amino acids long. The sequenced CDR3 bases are TGTGCCAGCAGCCAAGATCTCTGGACTGGGGGTTAT. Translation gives CASSQDLWTGGY. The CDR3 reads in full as CASSQDLWTGGYEQYF.